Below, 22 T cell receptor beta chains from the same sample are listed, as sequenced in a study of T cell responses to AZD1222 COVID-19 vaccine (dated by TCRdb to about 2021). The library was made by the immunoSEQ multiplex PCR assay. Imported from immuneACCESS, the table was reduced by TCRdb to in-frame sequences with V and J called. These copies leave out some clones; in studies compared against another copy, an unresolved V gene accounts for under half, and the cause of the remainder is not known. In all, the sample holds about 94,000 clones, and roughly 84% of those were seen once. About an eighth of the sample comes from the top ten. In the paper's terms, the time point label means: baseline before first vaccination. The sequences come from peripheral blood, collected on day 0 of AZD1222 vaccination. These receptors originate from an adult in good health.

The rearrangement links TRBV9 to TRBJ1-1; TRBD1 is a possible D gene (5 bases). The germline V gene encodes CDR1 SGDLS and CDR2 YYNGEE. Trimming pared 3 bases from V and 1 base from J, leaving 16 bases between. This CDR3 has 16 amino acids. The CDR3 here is CASSARVGAGNTEAFF. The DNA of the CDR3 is TGTGCCAGCAGCGCCAGAGTAGGGGCCGGGAACACTGAAGCTTTCTTT.

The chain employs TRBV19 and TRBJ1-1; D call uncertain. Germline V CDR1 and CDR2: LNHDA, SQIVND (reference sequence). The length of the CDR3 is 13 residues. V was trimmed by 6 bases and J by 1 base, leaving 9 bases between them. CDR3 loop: CASSRPGNTEAFF. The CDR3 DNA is TGTGCCAGTAGCCGCCCCGGGAACACTGAAGCTTTCTTT. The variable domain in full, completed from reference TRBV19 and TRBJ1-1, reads DGGITQSPKYLFRKEGQNVTLSCEQNLNHDAMYWYRQDPGQGLRLIYYSQIVNDFQKGDIAEGYSVSREKKESFPLTVTSAQKNPTAFYLCASSRPGNTEAFFGQGTRLTVV.

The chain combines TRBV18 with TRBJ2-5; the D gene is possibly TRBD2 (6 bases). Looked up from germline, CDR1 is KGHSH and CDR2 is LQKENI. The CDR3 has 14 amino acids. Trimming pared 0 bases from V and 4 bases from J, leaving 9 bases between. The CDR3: CASSPPERAETQYF. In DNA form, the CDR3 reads TGTGCCAGCTCACCACCTGAGCGGGCAGAGACCCAGTACTTC. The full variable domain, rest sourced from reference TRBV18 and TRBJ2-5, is NAGVMQNPRHLVRRRGQEARLRCSPMKGHSHVYWYRQLPEEGLKFMVYLQKENIIDESGMPKERFSAEFPKEGPSILRIQQVVRGDSAAYFCASSPPERAETQYFGPGTRLLVL.

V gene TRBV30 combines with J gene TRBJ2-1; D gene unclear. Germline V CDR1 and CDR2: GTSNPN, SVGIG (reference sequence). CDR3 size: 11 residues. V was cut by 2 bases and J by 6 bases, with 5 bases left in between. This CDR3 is CAWSPLNEQFF. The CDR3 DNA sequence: TGTGCCTGGAGTCCCCTCAATGAGCAGTTCTTC. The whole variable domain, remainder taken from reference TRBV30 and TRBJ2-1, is SQTIHQWPATLVQPVGSPLSLECTVEGTSNPNLYWYRQAAGRGLQLLFYSVGIGQISSEVPQNLSASRPQDRQFILSSKKLLLSDSGFYLCAWSPLNEQFFGPGTRLTVL.

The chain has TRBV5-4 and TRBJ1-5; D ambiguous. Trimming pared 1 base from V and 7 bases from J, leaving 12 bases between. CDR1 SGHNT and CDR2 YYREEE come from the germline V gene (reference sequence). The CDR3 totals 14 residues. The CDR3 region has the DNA TGTGCCAGCAGCTTGTTAGGGTTCTCACAGCCCCAGCATTTT. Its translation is CASSLLGFSQPQHF.

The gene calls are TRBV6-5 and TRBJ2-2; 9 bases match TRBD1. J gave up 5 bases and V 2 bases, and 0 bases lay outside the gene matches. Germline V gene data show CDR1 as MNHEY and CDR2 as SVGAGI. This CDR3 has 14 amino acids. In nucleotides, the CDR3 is TGTGCCAGCAGTTACGGGACAGGGACCGGGGAGCTGTTTTTT. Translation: CASSYGTGTGELFF.

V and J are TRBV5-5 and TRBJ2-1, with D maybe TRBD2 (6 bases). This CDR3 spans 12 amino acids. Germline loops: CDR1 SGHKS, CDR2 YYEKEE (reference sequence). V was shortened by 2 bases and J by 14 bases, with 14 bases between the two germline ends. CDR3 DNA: TGTGCCAGCAGCTTCTTGGAGGGGCGGGAGTTCTTC. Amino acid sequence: CASSFLEGREFF.

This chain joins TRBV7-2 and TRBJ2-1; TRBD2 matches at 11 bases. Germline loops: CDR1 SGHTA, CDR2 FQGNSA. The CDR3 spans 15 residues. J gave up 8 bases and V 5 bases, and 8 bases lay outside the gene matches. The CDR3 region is CASSPGVAGGDEQFF. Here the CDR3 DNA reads TGTGCCAGCAGCCCCGGGGTAGCGGGGGGGGATGAGCAGTTCTTC.

The CDR3 DNA follows: TGTGCCAGCAGCCAGGTAGGGGTAGGGAGACTAGTTTCGTCCGGGGAGCTGTTTTTT. Translating gives CASSQVGVGRLVSSGELFF. The chain recombines TRBV3-1 (or the pseudogene TRBV3-2) with TRBJ2-2; tentative D call: TRBD2 (6 bases). The germline V gene has CDR1 LGHDT and CDR2 YNNKEL (reference sequence). V was pared by 3 bases and J by 6 bases, with 26 bases between. CDR3 size: 19 residues.

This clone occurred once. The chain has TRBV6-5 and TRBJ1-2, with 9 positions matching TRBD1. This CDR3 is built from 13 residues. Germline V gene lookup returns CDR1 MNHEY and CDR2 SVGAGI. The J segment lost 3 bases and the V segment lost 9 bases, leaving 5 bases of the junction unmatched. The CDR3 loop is CASNRGLDYGYTF. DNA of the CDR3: TGTGCCAGTAACAGGGGGCTTGACTATGGCTACACCTTC.

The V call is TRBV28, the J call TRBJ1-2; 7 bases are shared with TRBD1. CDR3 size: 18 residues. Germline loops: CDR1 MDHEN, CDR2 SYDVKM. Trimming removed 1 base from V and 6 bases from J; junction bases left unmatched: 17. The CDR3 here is CASSLFPPPTGTLHGYTF. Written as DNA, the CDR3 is TGTGCCAGCAGTTTATTTCCCCCCCCGACAGGGACTCTTCATGGCTACACCTTC.

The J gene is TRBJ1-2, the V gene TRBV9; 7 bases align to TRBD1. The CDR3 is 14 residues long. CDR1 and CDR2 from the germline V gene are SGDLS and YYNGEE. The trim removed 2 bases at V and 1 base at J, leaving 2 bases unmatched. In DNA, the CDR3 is TGTGCCAGCAGCGTCCACAGGGGTAACTATGGCTACACCTTC. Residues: CASSVHRGNYGYTF.

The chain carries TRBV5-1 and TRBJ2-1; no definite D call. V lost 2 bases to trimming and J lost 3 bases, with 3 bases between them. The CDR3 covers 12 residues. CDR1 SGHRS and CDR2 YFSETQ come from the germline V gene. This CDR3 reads CASSFSYNEQFF. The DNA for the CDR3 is TGCGCCAGCAGCTTTAGCTACAATGAGCAGTTCTTC.

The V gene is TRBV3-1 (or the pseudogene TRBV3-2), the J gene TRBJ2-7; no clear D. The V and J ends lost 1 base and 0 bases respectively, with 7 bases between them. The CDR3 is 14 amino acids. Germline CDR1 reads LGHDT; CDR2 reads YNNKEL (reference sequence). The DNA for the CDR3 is TGTGCCAGCAGCCAAGCGGCGACCTCCTACGAGCAGTACTTC. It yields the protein CASSQAATSYEQYF.

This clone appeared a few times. CDR3 sequence: CAIGTSGGGTGELFF. The CDR3 DNA sequence: TGTGCCATCGGGACTAGCGGGGGGGGAACCGGGGAGCTGTTTTTT. The chain is built from TRBV10-3 and TRBJ2-2, with 16 positions matching TRBD2. The V and J ends lost 8 bases and 5 bases, in that order; junction bases with no gene match: 2. The CDR3 sequence is 15 residues long. Germline values: CDR1 ENHRY, CDR2 SYGVKD.

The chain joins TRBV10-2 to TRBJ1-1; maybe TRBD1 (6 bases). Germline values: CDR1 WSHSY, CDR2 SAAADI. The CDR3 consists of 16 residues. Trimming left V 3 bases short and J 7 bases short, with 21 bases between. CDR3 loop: CASSDSRRARGGEAFF. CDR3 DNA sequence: TGCGCCAGCAGTGACTCTCGGAGGGCAAGGGGGGGTGAAGCTTTCTTT.

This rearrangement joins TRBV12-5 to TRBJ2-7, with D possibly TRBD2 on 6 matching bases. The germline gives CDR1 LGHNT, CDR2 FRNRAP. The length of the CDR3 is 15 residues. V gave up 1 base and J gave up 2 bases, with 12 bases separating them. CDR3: CASGLGRDGPYEQYF. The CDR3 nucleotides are TGTGCTAGTGGTTTGGGGCGGGACGGCCCCTACGAGCAGTACTTC.

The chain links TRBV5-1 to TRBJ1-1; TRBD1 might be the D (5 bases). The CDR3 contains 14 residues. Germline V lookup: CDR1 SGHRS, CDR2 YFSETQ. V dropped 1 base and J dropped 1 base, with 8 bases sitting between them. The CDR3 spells CASSLQGPNTEAFF. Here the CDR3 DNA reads TGCGCCAGCAGCTTGCAGGGACCGAACACTGAAGCTTTCTTT.

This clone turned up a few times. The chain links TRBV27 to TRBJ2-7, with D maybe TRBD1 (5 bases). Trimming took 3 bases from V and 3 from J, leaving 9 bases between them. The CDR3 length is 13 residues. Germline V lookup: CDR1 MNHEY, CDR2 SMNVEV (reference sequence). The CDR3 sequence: CASSLNQGYEQYF. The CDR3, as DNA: TGTGCCAGCAGTTTGAATCAGGGCTACGAGCAGTACTTC.

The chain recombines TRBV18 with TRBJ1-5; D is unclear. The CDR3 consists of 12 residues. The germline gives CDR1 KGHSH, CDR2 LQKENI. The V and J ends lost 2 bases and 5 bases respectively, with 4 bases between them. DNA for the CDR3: TGTGCCAGCTCACCAAGAGATCAGCCCCAGCATTTT. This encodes CASSPRDQPQHF.

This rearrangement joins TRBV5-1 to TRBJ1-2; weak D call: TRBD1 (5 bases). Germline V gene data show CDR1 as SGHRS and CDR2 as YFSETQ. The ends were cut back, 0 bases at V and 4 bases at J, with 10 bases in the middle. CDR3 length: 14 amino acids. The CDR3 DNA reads TGCGCCAGCAGCTTGGGGCAGGGAGTCTATGGCTACACCTTC. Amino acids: CASSLGQGVYGYTF.

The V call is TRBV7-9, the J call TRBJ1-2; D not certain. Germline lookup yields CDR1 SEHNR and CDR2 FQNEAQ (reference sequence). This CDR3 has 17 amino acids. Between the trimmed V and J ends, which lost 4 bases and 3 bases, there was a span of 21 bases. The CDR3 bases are TGTGCCAGCAGCTCCCAGGCGGGTAGGCCAATGGACTATGGCTACACCTTC. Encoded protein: CASSSQAGRPMDYGYTF. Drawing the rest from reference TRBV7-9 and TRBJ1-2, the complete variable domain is DTGVSQNPRHKITKRGQNVTFRCDPISEHNRLYWYRQTLGQGPEFLTYFQNEAQLEKSRLLSDRFSAERPKGSFSTLEIQRTEQGDSAMYLCASSSQAGRPMDYGYTFGSGTRLTVV.